This paragraph reports one T cell receptor (beta chain). The data are from a study of blood T cell repertoires in COVID-19. Across the whole study: The analysed material was cDNA or gDNA that came from T cells, B-cell-depleted T cells, or PBMCs.

The CDR3 is 16 amino acids. CDR1 is ENHRY, CDR2 SYGVKD, per germline. The V end lost 5 bases, the J end lost 5 bases, and 19 bases lay between the germline ends. Study processing details: How many nucleated cells were present was estimated from reference gene primer amplification. Sequencing used immunoSEQ multiplex PCR; TCRdb keeps in-frame clones, though not all of them. The V and J calls and clone size were taken over from that table, and D and trimming were inferred from the DNA. The sample yields roughly 100,000 clones, 88% seen once. The chain combines TRBV10-3 with TRBJ1-5; weak D call: TRBD1 (6 bases). This clonotype was obtained from a woman over 75 with active COVID-19. The sequenced material came from peripheral blood. This CDR3 reads CAISSDRRSPYQPQHF. Written as DNA, the CDR3 is TGTGCCATCAGTTCAGACAGGCGATCACCTTATCAGCCCCAGCATTTT.